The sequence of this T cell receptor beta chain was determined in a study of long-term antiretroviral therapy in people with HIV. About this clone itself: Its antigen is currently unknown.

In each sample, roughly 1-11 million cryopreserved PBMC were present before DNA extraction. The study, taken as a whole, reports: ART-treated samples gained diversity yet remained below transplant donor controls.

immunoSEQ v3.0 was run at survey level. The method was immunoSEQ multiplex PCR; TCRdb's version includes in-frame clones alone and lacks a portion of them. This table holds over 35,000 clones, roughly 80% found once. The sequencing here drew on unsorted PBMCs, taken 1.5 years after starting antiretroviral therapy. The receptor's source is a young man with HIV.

The CDR3, as DNA: TGTGCCAGCTCACCACCGGACCCAGGGGTAGCCAAAAACATTCAGTACTTC. Protein sequence: CASSPPDPGVAKNIQYF. The genes are TRBV18 and TRBJ2-4, with D perhaps matching TRBD1 (6 bases). With 0 bases removed from V and 0 bases from J, the gap between germline ends came to 12 bases. This CDR3 spans 17 amino acids. Germline CDR1 is KGHSH and CDR2 is LQKENI.